A selection of T cell receptor beta chains follows, all from one sample in a study of CD8+ T cells in alopecia areata. Repertoires were generated with immunoSEQ multiplex PCR, while TCRdb's copy carries only in-frame clones and drops some. The sample has around 190,000 clones, roughly three fifths seen once; the top ten hold approximately 0.7%. The material sequenced was CD4+ T cells sorted from blood, taken at week 4, from a patient treated with tofacitinib. Every receptor here comes from a human donor with alopecia areata. The CDR3 runs from the conserved cysteine through the conserved F or W. The D gene is left open where the match is weak. Only part of the rows carry a size: once, few, many, or a class if the clone is expanded.

size: -
D: -
V: TRBV10-3
J: TRBJ2-1
length: 15
CDR3: CAISELGGQHNEQFF
DNA: TGTGCCATCAGTGAGCTCGGCGGGCAACACAATGAGCAGTTCTTC

size: -
D: -
V: TRBV20-1
J: TRBJ2-3
length: 11
CDR3: CSSGSTDTQYF
DNA: TGCAGCTCGGGAAGCACAGATACGCAGTATTTT

size: -
D: -
V: TRBV28
J: TRBJ2-7
length: 15
CDR3: CASSSTYREIYEQYF
DNA: TGTGCCAGCAGTTCCACCTACAGGGAGATCTACGAGCAGTACTTC

size: few
D: TRBD1
V: TRBV30
J: TRBJ2-5
length: 14
CDR3: CAWRDTGGRPTQYF
DNA: TGTGCCTGGAGGGACACAGGGGGACGCCCAACCCAGTACTTC

size: -
D: -
V: TRBV29-1
J: TRBJ2-6
length: 16
CDR3: CSVVGVRGSGANVLTF
DNA: TGCAGCGTTGTAGGAGTCAGGGGTTCGGGGGCCAACGTCCTGACTTTC

size: once
D: TRBD1
V: TRBV7-2
J: TRBJ1-1
length: 14
CDR3: CASSTSTGLSEAFF
DNA: TGTGCCAGCAGCACCTCGACAGGGCTATCTGAAGCTTTCTTT

size: -
D: -
V: TRBV30
J: TRBJ1-1
length: 13
CDR3: CAWSIKRQDEAFF
DNA: TGTGCCTGGAGTATAAAAAGACAGGATGAAGCTTTCTTT

size: once
D: -
V: TRBV30
J: TRBJ2-3
length: 12
CDR3: CAWGPRVDTQYF
DNA: TGTGCCTGGGGACCTAGGGTCGATACGCAGTATTTT

size: few
D: -
V: TRBV6-6
J: TRBJ1-5
length: 14
CDR3: CASRAINSNQPQHF
DNA: TGTGCCAGCAGGGCCATTAATAGCAATCAGCCCCAGCATTTT

size: -
D: -
V: TRBV5-6
J: TRBJ2-2
length: 16
CDR3: CASSPTTSSSPGELFF
DNA: TGTGCCAGCAGCCCCACGACTAGTAGTTCGCCCGGGGAGCTGTTTTTT

size: -
D: TRBD2
V: TRBV29-1
J: TRBJ2-5
length: 11
CDR3: CSVSGRETQYF
DNA: TGCAGCGTTAGCGGGAGGGAGACCCAGTACTTC

size: -
D: TRBD1
V: TRBV30
J: TRBJ1-5
length: 18
CDR3: CAWSPTWGQSVGNQPQHF
DNA: TGTGCCTGGAGTCCGACATGGGGACAGTCCGTCGGCAATCAGCCCCAGCATTTT

size: few
D: -
V: TRBV29-1
J: TRBJ1-2
length: 13
CDR3: CSTRGESNYGYTF
DNA: TGCAGCACCCGGGGCGAATCTAACTATGGCTACACCTTC

size: -
D: -
V: TRBV5-6
J: TRBJ1-5
length: 16
CDR3: CASSLRQAYSNQPQHF
DNA: TGTGCCAGCAGCTTACGACAGGCTTATAGCAATCAGCCCCAGCATTTT

size: -
D: -
V: TRBV7-2
J: TRBJ2-5
length: 11
CDR3: CASSFRFSQYF
DNA: TGTGCCAGCAGCTTCAGGTTTTCTCAGTACTTC

size: -
D: -
V: TRBV2
J: TRBJ2-7
length: 13
CDR3: CASSGDTLYEQYF
DNA: TGTGCCAGCAGTGGAGACACACTGTACGAGCAGTACTTC

size: -
D: TRBD2
V: TRBV29-1
J: TRBJ2-3
length: 14
CDR3: CSVARAGGTDTQYF
DNA: TGCAGCGTTGCTAGGGCGGGAGGCACAGATACGCAGTATTTT

size: -
D: -
V: TRBV14
J: TRBJ1-1
length: 16
CDR3: CASSQDSGAPNTEAFF
DNA: TGTGCCAGCAGCCAAGATTCAGGGGCCCCGAACACTGAAGCTTTCTTT

size: few
D: -
V: TRBV7-8
J: TRBJ1-5
length: 13
CDR3: CASSLRGNQPQHF
DNA: TGTGCCAGCAGCTTGAGAGGGAATCAGCCCCAGCATTTT

size: -
D: -
V: TRBV4-3
J: TRBJ1-2
length: 16
CDR3: CASSQGGRDHSYGYTF
DNA: TGCGCCAGCAGCCAAGGAGGCAGGGACCATTCCTATGGCTACACCTTC

size: -
D: TRBD2
V: TRBV13
J: TRBJ2-3
length: 14
CDR3: CASRPRGSTDTQYF
DNA: TGTGCCAGCAGGCCGCGGGGGAGCACAGATACGCAGTATTTT

size: few
D: -
V: TRBV5-1
J: TRBJ1-1
length: 13
CDR3: CASSVRMNTEAFF
DNA: TGCGCCAGCAGCGTCCGGATGAACACTGAAGCTTTCTTT

size: -
D: -
V: TRBV5-1
J: TRBJ1-1
length: 12
CDR3: CASSGDYTEAFF
DNA: TGCGCCAGCAGCGGGGACTACACTGAAGCTTTCTTT

size: -
D: TRBD2
V: TRBV30
J: TRBJ2-7
length: 16
CDR3: CAWNLAGAAPPHEQYF
DNA: TGTGCCTGGAACTTAGCGGGAGCGGCCCCACCCCACGAGCAGTACTTC

size: -
D: -
V: TRBV2
J: TRBJ2-3
length: 12
CDR3: CASRHSTDTQYF
DNA: TGTGCCAGCAGGCACAGCACAGATACGCAGTATTTT

size: -
D: -
V: TRBV7-8
J: TRBJ2-7
length: 15
CDR3: CASSSGQAAGDEQYF
DNA: TGTGCCAGCAGTTCTGGACAGGCTGCGGGAGACGAGCAGTACTTC

size: -
D: TRBD2
V: TRBV9
J: TRBJ2-7
length: 16
CDR3: CASSPGGSGPSYEQYF
DNA: TGTGCCAGCAGTCCGGGAGGGAGCGGGCCGTCCTACGAGCAGTACTTC

size: -
D: TRBD1
V: TRBV5-1
J: TRBJ2-1
length: 15
CDR3: CASSLAGQGGDEQFF
DNA: TGCGCCAGCAGCTTGGCGGGACAGGGAGGGGATGAGCAGTTCTTC

size: few
D: -
V: TRBV29-1
J: TRBJ2-6
length: 16
CDR3: CSVSGDGAPGANVLTF
DNA: TGCAGCGTCTCCGGGGACGGGGCTCCTGGGGCCAACGTCCTGACTTTC

size: -
D: -
V: TRBV20-1
J: TRBJ2-7
length: 11
CDR3: CSASRDYEQYF
DNA: TGCAGTGCTAGTAGAGACTACGAGCAGTACTTC

size: -
D: -
V: TRBV15
J: TRBJ1-2
length: 14
CDR3: CATSMRAGNYGYTF
DNA: TGTGCCACCAGCATGAGGGCGGGAAACTATGGCTACACCTTC